A single sample is the source of the 31 T cell receptor beta chains below, sequenced in a study of blood T cell repertoires in COVID-19. The table came from immunoSEQ multiplex PCR; TCRdb's copy has only in-frame clones and leaves some out. The repertoire has roughly 140,000 clones, roughly 79% of them found once; the top ten carry around 8.5%. The specimen was peripheral blood. Receptor source: a human donor in a cohort sampled during active COVID-19.

The chain uses TRBV10-3 and TRBJ2-7; TRBD2 is a possible D gene (6 bases). The length of the CDR3 is 15 residues. The V end lost 3 bases, the J end lost 1 base, and 13 bases lay between the germline ends. The germline V gene encodes CDR1 ENHRY and CDR2 SYGVKD. DNA of the CDR3: TGTGCCATCAGTGACTTTGGGACTGGATCCTACGAGCAGTACTTC. Amino acids: CAISDFGTGSYEQYF.

V and J are TRBV9 and TRBJ1-1; 11 nucleotides agree with TRBD1. Germline values: CDR1 SGDLS, CDR2 YYNGEE. This CDR3 has 15 residues. The J segment lost 7 bases and the V segment lost 4 bases, leaving 9 bases of the junction unmatched. The CDR3 loop reads CASSLGQGAPGEAFF. CDR3 DNA: TGTGCCAGCAGCCTTGGACAGGGGGCGCCCGGTGAAGCTTTCTTT. Complete variable domain (other parts from reference TRBV9 and TRBJ1-1): DSGVTQTPKHLITATGQRVTLRCSPRSGDLSVYWYQQSLDQGLQFLIQYYNGEERAKGNILERFSAQQFPDLHSELNLSSLELGDSALYFCASSLGQGAPGEAFFGQGTRLTVV.

This clone was seen only once. The chain carries TRBV6-2 or TRBV6-3 and TRBJ2-1; 7 bases are shared with TRBD1. Germline-derived CDR1 and CDR2 are MNHEY and SVGEGT. This CDR3 comprises 16 residues. The ends lost 6 bases at V and 4 bases at J; junction bases unmatched: 12. CDR3 sequence: CASSFTFNRGYNEQFF. The CDR3 region has the DNA TGTGCCAGCAGCTTTACGTTTAACAGGGGATACAATGAGCAGTTCTTC.

The chain links TRBV5-1 to TRBJ2-2, with D possibly matching TRBD2 (6 bases). The length of the CDR3 is 14 residues. V lost 2 bases to trimming and J lost 4 bases, with 9 bases between them. The germline gives CDR1 SGHRS, CDR2 YFSETQ. CDR3 loop: CASSLGGFTGELFF. The CDR3 nucleotides read TGCGCCAGCAGCTTAGGAGGGTTCACCGGGGAGCTGTTTTTT.

This chain uses TRBV5-6 with TRBJ2-5; TRBD1 aligns across 10 bases. The CDR3 is made up of 15 amino acids. Trimming took 1 base from V and 4 from J; bases not matched to a gene: 4. The germline V gene has CDR1 SGHDT and CDR2 YYEEEE. The CDR3 DNA sequence: TGTGCCAGCAGCTTGACCCGGGACAGGGGAGAGACCCAGTACTTC. Protein product: CASSLTRDRGETQYF.

V gene TRBV7-6 combines with J gene TRBJ2-1; D not resolved. V was pared by 5 bases and J by 1 base, with 12 bases between. Germline CDR1 and CDR2: SGHVS and FNYEAQ. This CDR3 contains 15 residues. CDR3: CASSTMESSYNEQFF. The DNA for the CDR3 is TGTGCCAGCAGCACTATGGAGAGTTCCTACAATGAGCAGTTCTTC. The complete variable domain, with remaining parts taken from reference TRBV7-6 and TRBJ2-1, reads GAGVSQSPRYKVTKRGQDVALRCDPISGHVSLYWYRQALGQGPEFLTYFNYEAQQDKSGLPNDRFSAERPEGSISTLTIQRTEQRDSAMYRCASSTMESSYNEQFFGPGTRLTVL.

The V gene is TRBV7-8, the J gene TRBJ2-7, with D perhaps matching TRBD1 (6 bases). V was pared by 5 bases and J by 6 bases, with 11 bases between. The CDR3 has 12 residues. Germline assignment: CDR1 SGHVS and CDR2 FQNEAQ. The CDR3 nucleotides are TGTGCCAGCAGCGTACAGGGAATCGAGCAGTACTTC. The encoded protein is CASSVQGIEQYF.

J is TRBJ2-2 and V is TRBV11-3; tentative D call: TRBD1 (5 bases). CDR3 length equals 14 residues. Germline values: CDR1 SGHNT, CDR2 YENEEA. V lost 4 bases and J 4 bases, leaving 10 bases between the germline ends. The CDR3 reads CASSYTGSTGELFF. Written as DNA, the CDR3 is TGTGCCAGCAGCTATACAGGATCCACCGGGGAGCTGTTTTTT. The whole variable domain, remainder taken from reference TRBV11-3 and TRBJ2-2, is EAGVVQSPRYKIIEKKQPVAFWCNPISGHNTLYWYLQNLGQGPELLIRYENEEAVDDSQLPKDRFSAERLKGVDSTLKIQPAELGDSAVYLCASSYTGSTGELFFGEGSRLTVL.

This clone was counted a few times. V is TRBV20-1 and J is TRBJ2-7, with 11 bases that match TRBD1. The CDR3 contains 15 residues. The V segment lost 3 bases and the J segment 4 bases; nucleotides outside the gene matches: 8. Germline V gene data show CDR1 as DFQATT and CDR2 as SNEGSKA (reference sequence). The CDR3 DNA sequence: TGCAGTGCTAGTTCCCCGGGACAGGGGGTTTACGAGCAGTACTTC. Protein: CSASSPGQGVYEQYF.

The chain is built from TRBV18 and TRBJ2-7; maybe TRBD1 (6 bases). CDR1 and CDR2 (germline): KGHSH, LQKENI. V lost 0 bases and J 2 bases, leaving 11 bases between the germline ends. The CDR3 sequence is 15 residues long. The CDR3 here is CASSPPQGWAYEQYF. Written as DNA, the CDR3 is TGTGCCAGCTCACCACCACAGGGATGGGCCTACGAGCAGTACTTC.

This clone was observed a few times. The genes are TRBV5-1 and TRBJ1-4; 8 nucleotides line up with TRBD1. There are 15 residues in the CDR3. Germline CDR1 is SGHRS and CDR2 is YFSETQ. The V segment lost 4 bases and the J segment 5 bases; nucleotides outside the gene matches: 7. The DNA for the CDR3 is TGCGCCAGCAGCAATGGCGGGACAGGAAATGAAAAACTGTTTTTT. It specifies CASSNGGTGNEKLFF.

The gene calls are TRBV4-1 and TRBJ1-6; possible D gene TRBD1, 6 bases. The CDR3 totals 18 residues. V lost 1 base and J 15 bases, leaving 28 bases between the germline ends. Germline V gives CDR1 MGHRA, CDR2 YSYEKL. CDR3 DNA: TGCGCCAGCAGCCAAGTGGCGACAGGACAAGTCATCCGTCCAATCCTCCACTTT. It specifies CASSQVATGQVIRPILHF.

This rearrangement joins TRBV6-2 or TRBV6-3 to TRBJ2-7, with a weak D call TRBD2 (5 bases). V gave up 3 bases and J gave up 6 bases, with 12 bases separating them. CDR1 and CDR2 (germline): MNHEY, SVGEGT. The CDR3 runs to 13 residues. The CDR3 DNA is TGTGCCAGCAGTTATAGAGGGAGTGGCGAGCAGTACTTC. This codes for CASSYRGSGEQYF.

The table lists this clone with a few counts. The V call is TRBV7-3, the J call TRBJ2-6, with 7 bases lining up with TRBD1. The CDR3 sequence is 18 residues long. CDR1 and CDR2 from the germline V gene are SGHTA and FQGTGA. Unmatched junction bases numbered 13, after V lost 5 bases and J lost 3 bases. The CDR3 here is CASSPRTGYEDGANVLTF. The CDR3 coding sequence is TGTGCCAGCAGCCCCCGGACAGGCTATGAGGATGGGGCCAACGTCCTGACTTTC.

This sequence joins TRBV29-1 and TRBJ1-2; tentatively, D is TRBD1 (5 bases). V lost 5 bases and J lost 4, with 20 bases in between. This CDR3 has 15 amino acids. Germline loops: CDR1 SQVTM, CDR2 ANQGSEA. The CDR3 nucleotides read TGCAGCGTTCAGGGTCTCCTATCGGACGGCTATGGCTACACCTTC. Translated, it gives CSVQGLLSDGYGYTF.

This clone was counted between two and nine times. This chain joins TRBV7-3 and TRBJ1-1; D not resolved. Germline CDR1 and CDR2: SGHTA and FQGTGA. The length of the CDR3 is 14 residues. V was trimmed by 0 bases and J by 3 bases, leaving 8 bases between them. Here the CDR3 reads CASSLTRGDTEAFF. For the CDR3, the DNA is TGTGCCAGCAGCTTAACTCGGGGTGACACTGAAGCTTTCTTT.

This clone showed up just once. J is TRBJ1-4 and V is TRBV27; weak D call: TRBD1 (5 bases). The CDR3 length is 16 residues. Germline V gene data show CDR1 as MNHEY and CDR2 as SMNVEV (reference sequence). Between the trimmed V and J ends, which lost 1 base and 2 bases, there was a span of 11 bases. For the CDR3, the DNA is TGTGCCAGCAGTTTATGGGGGGGTGGGACTAATGAAAAACTGTTTTTT. It encodes CASSLWGGGTNEKLFF.

The chain links TRBV5-4 to TRBJ1-3; the match to TRBD1 covers 8 bases. CDR1 and CDR2 (germline): SGHNT, YYREEE (reference sequence). The CDR3 has 18 amino acids. With V trimmed by 3 bases and J by 0 bases, 11 bases remained unmatched. The CDR3 protein is CASSSPGQVGFSGNTIYF. The CDR3 DNA is TGTGCCAGCAGCTCCCCGGGACAGGTGGGATTCTCTGGAAACACCATATATTTT.

This clone was observed a handful of times. This rearrangement joins TRBV20-1 to TRBJ1-6; 9 bases agree with TRBD1. The V and J ends lost 3 bases and 10 bases, in that order; junction bases with no gene match: 7. This CDR3 comprises 14 residues. Germline-derived CDR1 and CDR2 are DFQATT and SNEGSKA (reference sequence). In DNA form, the CDR3 reads TGCAGTGCTAGTCGGGGACAGGGAGGGTCACCCCTCCACTTT. Translated: CSASRGQGGSPLHF.

The rearrangement links TRBV27 to TRBJ2-7; D is uncertain. CDR1 MNHEY and CDR2 SMNVEV come from the germline V gene (reference sequence). The CDR3 spans 11 residues. The V end was cut by 6 bases, the J end by 3 bases, with 6 bases between. Here the CDR3 reads CASRKRYEQYF. CDR3 nucleotides: TGTGCCAGCAGAAAGCGCTACGAGCAGTACTTC.

The rearrangement links TRBV5-1 to TRBJ2-2, with TRBD1 identical over 7 bases. With V trimmed by 0 bases and J by 10 bases, 12 bases remained unmatched. Germline V lookup: CDR1 SGHRS, CDR2 YFSETQ. CDR3 length: 16 residues. The CDR3 bases are TGCGCCAGCAGCTTGGTACCCATCGGACAGGCGATGGAGCTGTTTTTT. Protein: CASSLVPIGQAMELFF.

The V call is TRBV5-6, the J call TRBJ2-1; D might be TRBD2 (6 bases). V shed 3 bases and J shed 10 bases, with 14 bases lying between them. This CDR3 comprises 13 residues. In germline, CDR1 is SGHDT, CDR2 YYEEEE. The CDR3 sequence: CASSWDAAGEQFF. CDR3 DNA: TGTGCCAGCAGCTGGGACGCCGCGGGGGAGCAGTTCTTC.

The count of this clone is one. The chain is built from TRBV12-2 and TRBJ1-1; the D call of TRBD1 is as the table states it, not checked on the DNA. TRBV12-2 represents a pseudogene. The CDR3 extends over 18 amino acids. CDR3 nucleotides: TGTGCAAGTCGCTTTCCGAAACCGGGACAGGGATGGGGCACTGAAGCTTTCTTT. Encoded protein: CASRFPKPGQGWGTEAFF.

The chain joins TRBV5-4 to TRBJ1-1; TRBD1 is a possible D gene (5 bases). Trimming removed 3 bases at V and 5 bases at J, with 14 bases between. Germline V gene data show CDR1 as SGHNT and CDR2 as YYREEE (reference sequence). There are 14 residues in the CDR3. The CDR3 nucleotides are TGTGCCAGCAGCTATACCTTTCAGGGAACTGAAGCTTTCTTT. The encoded protein is CASSYTFQGTEAFF.

The chain employs TRBV20-1 and TRBJ2-1, with a weak D call TRBD1 (6 bases). Between the trimmed V and J ends, which lost 0 bases and 15 bases, there was a span of 12 bases. Per germline, CDR1 DFQATT and CDR2 SNEGSKA (reference sequence). The length of the CDR3 is 11 residues. This CDR3 is CSARDNPGVFF. The DNA for the CDR3 is TGCAGTGCTAGAGATAACCCAGGGGTGTTCTTC.

The gene calls are TRBV28 and TRBJ2-7, with D possibly being TRBD1 (5 bases). This CDR3 has 15 amino acids. Trimming shortened V by 6 bases and J by 4 bases, and 19 bases separated the two germline ends. Germline loops: CDR1 MDHEN, CDR2 SYDVKM. The CDR3 DNA reads TGTGCCAGCAGGTCCCAAAGGGGAATGGAGTACGAGCAGTACTTC. Translating it yields CASRSQRGMEYEQYF.

This sequence joins TRBV27 and TRBJ2-7, with TRBD2 identical over 7 bases. Germline V gene lookup returns CDR1 MNHEY and CDR2 SMNVEV (reference sequence). V lost 3 bases, J lost 7 bases, and 9 bases stayed unmatched. This CDR3 contains 14 residues. CDR3 protein: CASSFGGRAAEQYF. In nucleotides, the CDR3 is TGTGCCAGCAGTTTCGGTGGGAGGGCCGCAGAGCAGTACTTC.

V usage is TRBV5-1 and J usage is TRBJ2-7; 8 bases are a match to TRBD2. The length of the CDR3 is 13 residues. J lost 3 bases, V lost 2 bases, and 1 base had no gene match. Germline V gives CDR1 SGHRS, CDR2 YFSETQ. The CDR3 coding sequence is TGCGCCAGCAGCTTTAGCGGGGACTACGAGCAGTACTTC. The encoded protein is CASSFSGDYEQYF.

This chain uses TRBV28 with TRBJ1-4; possibly TRBD1 for D (6 bases). V lost 2 bases and J lost 8, with 15 bases in between. Germline V gene data show CDR1 as MDHEN and CDR2 as SYDVKM. There are 15 residues in the CDR3. The CDR3, as DNA: TGTGCCAGCAGTTTAGGGGGCAGGGGTGGGGAAAAACTGTTTTTT. Its translation: CASSLGGRGGEKLFF.

This clone was recorded only once. The V gene is TRBV6-2 or TRBV6-3, the J gene TRBJ2-7; 8 positions agree with TRBD1. Germline CDR1 is MNHEY and CDR2 is SVGEGT. Trimming removed 2 bases from V and 3 bases from J; junction bases left unmatched: 15. The CDR3 is 18 amino acids. CDR3 protein: CASSYRRSTGVDSYEQYF. The CDR3 nucleotides are TGTGCCAGCAGTTACAGGAGGTCGACAGGGGTTGACAGCTACGAGCAGTACTTC.

The chain is built from TRBV28 and TRBJ1-1; a possible D gene is TRBD1 (5 bases). Per the germline V gene, CDR1 is MDHEN and CDR2 is SYDVKM. CDR3 size: 14 residues. The V end was cut by 3 bases, the J end by 2 bases, with 10 bases between. This chain's CDR3 is CASSLGGTNTEAFF. The CDR3 coding sequence is TGTGCCAGCAGTTTGGGGGGTACCAACACTGAAGCTTTCTTT.